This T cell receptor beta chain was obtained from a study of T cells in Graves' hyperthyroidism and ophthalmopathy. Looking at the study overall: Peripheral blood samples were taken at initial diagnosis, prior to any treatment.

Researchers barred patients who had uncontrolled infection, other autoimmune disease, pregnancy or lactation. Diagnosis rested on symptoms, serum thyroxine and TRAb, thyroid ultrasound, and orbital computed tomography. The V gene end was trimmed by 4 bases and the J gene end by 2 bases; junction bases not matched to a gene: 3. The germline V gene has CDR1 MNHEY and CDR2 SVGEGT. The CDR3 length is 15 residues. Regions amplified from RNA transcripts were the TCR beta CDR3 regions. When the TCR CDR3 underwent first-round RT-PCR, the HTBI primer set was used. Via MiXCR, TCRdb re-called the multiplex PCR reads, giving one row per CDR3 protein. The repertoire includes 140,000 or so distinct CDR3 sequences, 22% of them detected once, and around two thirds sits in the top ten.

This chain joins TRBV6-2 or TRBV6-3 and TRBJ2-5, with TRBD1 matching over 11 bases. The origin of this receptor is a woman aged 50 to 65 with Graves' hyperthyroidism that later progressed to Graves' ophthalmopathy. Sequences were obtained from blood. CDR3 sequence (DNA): TGTGCCAGCAGTTTGGGACAGGGGGGACAAGAGACCCAGTACTTC. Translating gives CASSLGQGGQETQYF.